This T cell receptor (beta chain) derives from a study of response to subunit inactivated influenza vaccine. General observations from the study: Authors suggested each seasonal influenza vaccination recruits few new T cells.

This clonotype was found many times. Its antigen remains unknown. MiXCR, applied by TCRdb to the RT-PCR reads, yields one record per CDR3 protein. The repertoire holds more than 450,000 distinct CDR3 sequences, with about an eighth as singletons. Germline CDR1 and CDR2: SGHRS and YFSETQ. V was clipped by 4 bases and J by 4 bases; unmatched bases: 10. This CDR3 contains 15 residues. The receptor comes from a man between 50 and 59 years old who received an inactivated influenza vaccine. V is TRBV5-1 and J is TRBJ2-7; 8 positions agree with TRBD1. The input for sequencing was PBMCs from blood, taken on the day of vaccination. The CDR3 protein is CASSQKLQGVYEQYF. The CDR3, as DNA: TGCGCCAGCAGCCAAAAGTTACAGGGGGTTTACGAGCAGTACTTC. Full variable domain (missing parts from reference TRBV5-1 and TRBJ2-7): KAGVTQTPRYLIKTRGQQVTLSCSPISGHRSVSWYQQTPGQGLQFLFEYFSETQRNKGNFPGRFSGRQFSNSRSEMNVSTLELGDSALYLCASSQKLQGVYEQYFGPGTRLTVT.